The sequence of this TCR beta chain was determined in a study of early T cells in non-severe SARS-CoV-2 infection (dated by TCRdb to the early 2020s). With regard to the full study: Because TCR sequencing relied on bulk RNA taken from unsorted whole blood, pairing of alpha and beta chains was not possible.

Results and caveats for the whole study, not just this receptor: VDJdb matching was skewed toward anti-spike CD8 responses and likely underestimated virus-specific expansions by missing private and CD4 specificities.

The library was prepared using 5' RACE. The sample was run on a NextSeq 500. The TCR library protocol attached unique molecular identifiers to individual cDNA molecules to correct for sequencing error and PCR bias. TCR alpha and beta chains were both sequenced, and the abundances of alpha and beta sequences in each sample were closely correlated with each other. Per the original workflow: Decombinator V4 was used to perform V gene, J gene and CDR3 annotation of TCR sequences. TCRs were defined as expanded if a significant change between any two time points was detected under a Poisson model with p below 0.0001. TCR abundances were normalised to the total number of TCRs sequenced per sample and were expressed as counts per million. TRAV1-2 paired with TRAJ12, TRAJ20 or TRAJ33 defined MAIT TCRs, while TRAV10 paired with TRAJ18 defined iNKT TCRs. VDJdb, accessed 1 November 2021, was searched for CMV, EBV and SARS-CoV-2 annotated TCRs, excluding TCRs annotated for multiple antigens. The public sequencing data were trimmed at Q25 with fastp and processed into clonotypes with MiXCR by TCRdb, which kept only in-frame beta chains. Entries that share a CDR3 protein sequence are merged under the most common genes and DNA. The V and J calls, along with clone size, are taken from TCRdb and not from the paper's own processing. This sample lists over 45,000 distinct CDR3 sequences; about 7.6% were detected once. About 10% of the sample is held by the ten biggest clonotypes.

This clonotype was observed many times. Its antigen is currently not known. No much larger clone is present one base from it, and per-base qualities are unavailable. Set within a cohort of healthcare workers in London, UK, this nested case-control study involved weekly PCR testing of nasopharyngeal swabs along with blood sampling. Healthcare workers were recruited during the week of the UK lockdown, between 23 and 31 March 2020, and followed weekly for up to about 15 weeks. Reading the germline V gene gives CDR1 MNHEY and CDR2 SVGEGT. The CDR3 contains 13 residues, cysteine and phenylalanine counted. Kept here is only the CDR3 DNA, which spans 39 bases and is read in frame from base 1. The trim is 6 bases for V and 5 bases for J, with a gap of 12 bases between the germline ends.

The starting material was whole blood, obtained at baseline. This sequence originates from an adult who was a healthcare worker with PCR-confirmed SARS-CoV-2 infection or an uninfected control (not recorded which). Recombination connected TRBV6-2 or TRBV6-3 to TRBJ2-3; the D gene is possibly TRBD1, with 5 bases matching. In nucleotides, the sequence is TGTGCCAGCAGAGACCCAGGGATAGATACGCAGTATTTT. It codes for CASRDPGIDTQYF.